This T cell receptor (beta chain) comes out of a study of cytomegalovirus exposure and HLA in healthy donors. Study observations and caveats: Later analysis identified around 15,000 TCR beta sequences associated with HLA alleles, using a false discovery rate threshold of 0.05. TCR beta sequences reportedly predicted most subjects' HLA-A and HLA-B alleles accurately. For presence/absence analyses, sequencing depth was assumed to be roughly uniform across donors.

The PCR had 60 Vbeta and 13 Jbeta primers. Source study methods: Later, roughly 80 million unique TCR beta chains were counted in an analysis, and some 11 million of them were shared. Generated by immunoSEQ multiplex PCR, the TCRdb table keeps only in-frame clones and is missing some. Clone size and V and J calls were adopted from that table, with D and trimming inferred from the DNA. Of more than 140,000 clones listed, 60% to 80% are singletons. The CDR3 runs to 14 residues. CDR1 and CDR2 from the germline V gene are LNHNV and YYDKDF (reference sequence). A note on this clone: Antigen unknown. The junction does not match germline at one end; this may be a read error.

This chain links TRBV15 with TRBJ1-1, with 11 bases lining up with TRBD1. The sequenced sample was PBMCs. This receptor was obtained from a male donor in good health and CMV-seronegative. CDR3 residues: CAASVGQGAIRAFF. The CDR3 nucleotides read TGTGCCGCCAGCGTAGGACAGGGGGCTATCAGAGCTTTCTTT.